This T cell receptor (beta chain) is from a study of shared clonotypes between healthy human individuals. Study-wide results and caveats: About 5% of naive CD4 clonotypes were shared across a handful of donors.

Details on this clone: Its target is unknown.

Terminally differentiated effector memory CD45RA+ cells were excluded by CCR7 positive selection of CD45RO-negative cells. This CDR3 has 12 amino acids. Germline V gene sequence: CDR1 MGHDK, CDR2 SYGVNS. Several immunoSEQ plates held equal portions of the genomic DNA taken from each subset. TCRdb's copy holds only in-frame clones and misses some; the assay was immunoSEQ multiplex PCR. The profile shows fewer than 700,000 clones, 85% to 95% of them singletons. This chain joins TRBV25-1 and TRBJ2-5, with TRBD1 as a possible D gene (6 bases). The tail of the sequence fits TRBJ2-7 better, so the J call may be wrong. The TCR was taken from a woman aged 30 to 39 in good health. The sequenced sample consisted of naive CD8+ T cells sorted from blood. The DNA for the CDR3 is TGTGCCAGCAGTAAGTACAGGGACGAGCAGTACTTC. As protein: CASSKYRDEQYF.